A selection of T cell receptor beta chains follows, all from one sample in a study of cytomegalovirus exposure and HLA in healthy donors. Produced via immunoSEQ multiplex PCR; TCRdb's table is partial and in-frame only. The sample consists of under 300,000 clones, 75% to 85% of them appearing once. Sequencing was done on a sample of PBMCs. These receptors originate from a woman in her sixties in good health and CMV-seropositive. Each CDR3 is given with its conserved first and last residue. D genes are given only for firm matches. The size entry is marked missing in some rows and otherwise reads once, few, many or a size class.

DNA,CDR3,J,D,size,V
TGTGCCAGCAGTTACGGGACAGACGAAGTTGGCTACACCTTC,CASSYGTDEVGYTF,TRBJ1-2,TRBD1,.,TRBV6-6
TGTGCCATCAGTGACCCCTTCTCCAGCGTGGCTCCAGATACGCAGTATTTT,CAISDPFSSVAPDTQYF,TRBJ2-3,.,.,TRBV10-3
TGTGCCACTCGGACAGGGCTTATGAACACTGAAGCTTTCTTT,CATRTGLMNTEAFF,TRBJ1-1,TRBD1,.,TRBV27
TGCGCCAGCCGTGGAGGAATAACAGGGGACCAAGAGACCCAGTACTTC,CASRGGITGDQETQYF,TRBJ2-5,TRBD1,.,TRBV5-1
TGTGCCAGCAGCTTGGCGGGAGGCCGTACAGATACGCAGTATTTT,CASSLAGGRTDTQYF,TRBJ2-3,TRBD2,.,TRBV5-4
TGCAGCGTTTGCAGGGTTGCGGGAAGCACAGATACGCAGTATTTT,CSVCRVAGSTDTQYF,TRBJ2-3,.,once,TRBV29-1
TGCGCCAGCAGCCTAACTCATGGGGCAAGCTCCTACAATGAGCAGTTCTTC,CASSLTHGASSYNEQFF,TRBJ2-1,.,few,TRBV10-2
TGCGCCAGCAGACTAACGACGGACACACATCAGCCCCAGCATTTT,CASRLTTDTHQPQHF,TRBJ1-5,.,.,TRBV4-1
TGCGCCACGCACCGGGGGGATTACTCTGGGGCCAACGTCCTGACTTTC,CATHRGDYSGANVLTF,TRBJ2-6,TRBD2,.,TRBV4-1
TGTGCCTGGAGTACCTCCGGGACAGCCTACGAGCAGTACTTC,CAWSTSGTAYEQYF,TRBJ2-7,TRBD1,few,TRBV30
TGCGCCAGCAGTGCGAGGGAGAACACTGAAGCTTTCTTT,CASSARENTEAFF,TRBJ1-1,.,.,TRBV10-1
TGCGCCAGCAGCCAAGTTAGCGGAAGGGCCTACGAGCAGTACTTC,CASSQVSGRAYEQYF,TRBJ2-7,.,.,TRBV4-1
TGTGCCAGCTCACCTTACAACAGGGTTAATGAAAAACTGTTTTTT,CASSPYNRVNEKLFF,TRBJ1-4,.,few,TRBV18
TGCAGCGTTGTCGTCTGGCAGAAAAAACCCAATTACGAGCAGTACTTC,CSVVVWQKKPNYEQYF,TRBJ2-7,.,.,TRBV29-1
TGTGCCAGCAGTGATCAGGGCAGCAATCAGCCCCAGCATTTT,CASSDQGSNQPQHF,TRBJ1-5,.,.,TRBV6-1
TGTGCCAGCAGCTTAGCCCCCGGGACAGTCTCTGGAAACACCATATATTTT,CASSLAPGTVSGNTIYF,TRBJ1-3,TRBD1,.,TRBV5-5
TGTGCCAGCAGCTTAGTCGCAGGGGGCGAGCAGTACTTC,CASSLVAGGEQYF,TRBJ2-7,TRBD1,.,TRBV7-9
TGTGCCAGCAGCTTATACAGCGGGCTTAACAATGAGCAGTTCTTC,CASSLYSGLNNEQFF,TRBJ2-1,.,.,TRBV7-3
TGTGCCAGCAGCCTTACTAGCGGGAGATCCACCGGGGAGCTGTTTTTT,CASSLTSGRSTGELFF,TRBJ2-2,TRBD2,.,TRBV27
TGTTCCAGCAGCTTATGGGGAGACGAGCAGTACTTC,CSSSLWGDEQYF,TRBJ2-7,.,.,TRBV7-9
TGTGCCAGCAGCGTAGCGCCATCTACTTCCCTAGCGCAGCCCCAGCATTTT,CASSVAPSTSLAQPQHF,TRBJ1-5,.,.,TRBV9
TGTGCCAGCAGCAAAACCGTCGACAGGGACCTAAACTATGGCTACACCTTC,CASSKTVDRDLNYGYTF,TRBJ1-2,TRBD1,.,TRBV5-6
TGTGCCAGCAGCCCAAGACTTAGTGGCTCAGATACGCAGTATTTT,CASSPRLSGSDTQYF,TRBJ2-3,.,.,TRBV2